These 6 T cell receptor beta chains share one sample of origin, sequenced in a study of blood T cells in healthy people across ages. For the second PCR, which ran for about 7 to 12 cycles, a sample-barcoded 5' primer and a J-beta primer mix were used. TCRdb processed the 5' RACE reads anew with MiXCR; each CDR3 protein has one entry. The repertoire holds over a million distinct CDR3 sequences, with roughly 59% as singletons. Sequencing was done on a sample of blood. The receptor set was obtained from a young man in good health.

The chain couples TRBV10-2 to TRBJ1-1, with TRBD1 matching 7 bases. The J segment lost 5 bases and the V segment lost 8 bases, leaving 11 bases of the junction unmatched. This CDR3 contains 14 residues. CDR1 is WSHSY and CDR2 is SAAADI in the germline V gene. CDR3 protein: CASGTTGRGTEAFF. CDR3 nucleotides: TGCGCCAGCGGGACGACAGGGAGGGGAACTGAAGCTTTCTTT.

This clonotype was observed a handful of times. The V gene is TRBV12-3 or TRBV12-4, the J gene TRBJ2-1, with TRBD2 matching over 8 bases. This CDR3 spans 17 amino acids. The V gene end was trimmed by 5 bases and the J gene end by 3 bases; junction bases not matched to a gene: 12. This CDR3 is CASSDRVGLGVYNEQFF. Here the CDR3 DNA reads TGTGCCAGCAGTGATAGAGTGGGACTAGGTGTCTACAATGAGCAGTTCTTC.

The chain couples TRBV7-8 to TRBJ1-1; 9 nucleotides line up with TRBD1. CDR3 length: 16 residues. The V and J ends lost 4 bases and 5 bases, in that order; junction bases with no gene match: 11. Germline CDR1 reads SGHVS; CDR2 reads FQNEAQ. The CDR3 nucleotides are TGTGCCAGCAGCTCCCCGAACAGGGGGCGTCGGACTGAAGCTTTCTTT. This sequence encodes CASSSPNRGRRTEAFF.

This clonotype has just a few counts. The chain is built from TRBV7-2 and TRBJ2-5, with no clear D. There are 13 residues in the CDR3. V was clipped by 1 base and J by 7 bases, with 10 bases between them. Germline CDR1 SGHTA, CDR2 FQGNSA. The CDR3 reads CASSLGEEVTQYF. CDR3 sequence (DNA): TGTGCCAGCAGCTTAGGAGAAGAAGTGACCCAGTACTTC.

The CDR3 DNA reads as TGCGCCAGCAGCCAAGATTGGCGGGCCTTATACCAGTACTTC. It is translated as CASSQDWRALYQYF. The chain is built from TRBV4-3 and TRBJ2-5; TRBD2 might be the D (5 bases). This CDR3 spans 14 amino acids. In germline, CDR1 is LGHNA, CDR2 YSLEER. The V gene lost 0 bases and the J gene lost 10 bases, with 15 bases spanning the gap.

This clonotype was counted a single time. V usage is TRBV7-8 and J usage is TRBJ1-4, with D unresolved. CDR3 length equals 13 residues. Germline CDR1 and CDR2: SGHVS and FQNEAQ. V lost 2 bases, J lost 5 bases, and 6 bases lay in between. The CDR3 region is CASSLLENEKLFF. The CDR3 nucleotides read TGTGCCAGCAGCTTATTAGAGAATGAAAAACTGTTTTTT.